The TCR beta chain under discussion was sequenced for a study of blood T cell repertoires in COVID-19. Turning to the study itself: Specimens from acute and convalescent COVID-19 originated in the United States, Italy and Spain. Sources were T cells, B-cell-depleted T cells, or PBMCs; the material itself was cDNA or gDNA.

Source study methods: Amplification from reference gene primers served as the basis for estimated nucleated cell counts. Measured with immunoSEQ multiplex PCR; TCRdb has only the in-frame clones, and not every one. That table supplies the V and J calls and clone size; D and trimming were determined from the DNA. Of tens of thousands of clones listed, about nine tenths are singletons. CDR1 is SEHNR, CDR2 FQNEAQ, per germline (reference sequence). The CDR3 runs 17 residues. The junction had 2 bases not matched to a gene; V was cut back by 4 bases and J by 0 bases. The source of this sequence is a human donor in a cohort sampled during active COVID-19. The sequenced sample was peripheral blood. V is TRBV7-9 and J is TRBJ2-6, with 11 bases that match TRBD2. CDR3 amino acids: CASSSSGGSSGANVLTF. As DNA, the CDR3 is TGTGCCAGCAGCTCTAGCGGGGGGAGCTCTGGGGCCAACGTCCTGACTTTC.